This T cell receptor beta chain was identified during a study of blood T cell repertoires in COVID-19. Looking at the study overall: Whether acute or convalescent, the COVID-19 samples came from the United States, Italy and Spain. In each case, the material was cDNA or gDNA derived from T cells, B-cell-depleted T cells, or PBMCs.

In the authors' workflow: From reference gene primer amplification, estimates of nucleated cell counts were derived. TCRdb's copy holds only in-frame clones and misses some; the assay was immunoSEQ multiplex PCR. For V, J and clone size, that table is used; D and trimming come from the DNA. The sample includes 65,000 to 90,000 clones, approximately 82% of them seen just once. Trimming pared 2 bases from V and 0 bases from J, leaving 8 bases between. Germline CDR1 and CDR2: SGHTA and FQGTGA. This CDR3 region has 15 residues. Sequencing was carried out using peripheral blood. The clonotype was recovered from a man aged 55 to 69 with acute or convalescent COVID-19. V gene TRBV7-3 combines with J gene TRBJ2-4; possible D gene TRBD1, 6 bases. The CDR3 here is CASSLPTGAKNIQYF. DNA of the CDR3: TGTGCCAGCAGCTTACCGACAGGAGCCAAAAACATTCAGTACTTC.